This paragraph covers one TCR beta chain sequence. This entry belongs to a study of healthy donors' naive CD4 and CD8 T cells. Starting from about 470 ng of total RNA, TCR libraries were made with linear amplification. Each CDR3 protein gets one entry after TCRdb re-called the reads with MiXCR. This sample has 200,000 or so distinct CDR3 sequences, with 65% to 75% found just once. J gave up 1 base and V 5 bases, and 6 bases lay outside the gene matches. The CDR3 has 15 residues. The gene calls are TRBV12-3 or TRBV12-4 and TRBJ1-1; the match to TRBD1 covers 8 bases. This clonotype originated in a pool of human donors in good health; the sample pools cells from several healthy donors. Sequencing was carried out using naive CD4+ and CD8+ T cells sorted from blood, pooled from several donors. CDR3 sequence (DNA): TGTGCCAGCAGTGTGACAGGGGCTGCGAACACTGAAGCTTTCTTT. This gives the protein CASSVTGAANTEAFF.